This TCR beta chain was obtained from a study of shared clonotypes between healthy human individuals. General study results and limits: Relative to clonotypes present in all four donors, those not shared had lower generation probabilities.

Naive CD8 cells lacked CD45RO and underwent positive selection for CCR7, leaving out terminally differentiated effector memory CD45RA+ cells. Each cell subset's genomic DNA was divided evenly among several immunoSEQ plates. The protocol was immunoSEQ multiplex PCR, while the TCRdb copy is restricted to in-frame clones and leaves out a portion. This sample has more than 2 million clones; over 85% occur once, and the top ten carry roughly 1.7%. Concerning this clone: Its antigen is not known.

Looked up from germline, CDR1 is LNHDA and CDR2 is SQIVND (reference sequence). The CDR3 consists of 17 residues. V trimming: 5 bases; J trimming: 2 bases; junction bases outside the gene matches: 11. This rearrangement joins TRBV19 to TRBJ1-2; 10 bases map to TRBD1. The source material was naive CD8+ T cells from PBMCs. The clonotype was recovered from a man younger than 35 in good health. Some clones in this sample may be carry-over from other donors' samples. CDR3 protein: CASSATYGTGANYGYTF. CDR3 nucleotides: TGTGCCAGTAGTGCAACCTATGGGACAGGGGCCAACTATGGCTACACCTTC. Drawing the rest from reference TRBV19 and TRBJ1-2, the complete variable domain is DGGITQSPKYLFRKEGQNVTLSCEQNLNHDAMYWYRQDPGQGLRLIYYSQIVNDFQKGDIAEGYSVSREKKESFPLTVTSAQKNPTAFYLCASSATYGTGANYGYTFGSGTRLTVV.